The TCR beta chain described here comes from a study of cytomegalovirus exposure and HLA in healthy donors. Across the study: For the approximately 400 genotyped donors, 75% to 90% fell within the Caucasian-associated ancestry cluster. The study's findings and limits: Later analysis identified around 15,000 TCR beta sequences associated with HLA alleles, using a false discovery rate threshold of 0.05. Sequencing artifact likely explains a cluster of highly shared sequence variants.

Note on this clone: The target antigen is unknown.

The CDR3 is 16 amino acids. Trimming took 1 base from V and 3 from J; bases not matched to a gene: 7. Germline V CDR1 and CDR2: KGHSH, LQKENI. 60 Vbeta and 13 Jbeta primers were used in PCR. Source study methods: It was a later analysis that counted 83 million or so unique TCR beta chains, of which about 10 million were shared. Assay: immunoSEQ multiplex PCR; the TCRdb copy retains only in-frame clones and omits some. That table is the source of V, J and clone size, and D and trimming were worked out from the DNA. The table for this sample gives 50,000 or so clones. The origin of this receptor is a middle-aged man in good health and CMV-seropositive. The V and J genes are TRBV18 and TRBJ2-3; 7 bases line up with TRBD2. Sequenced material: PBMCs. For the CDR3, the DNA is TGTGCCAGCTCACCACAGGGCCCCGGGGGGACAGATACGCAGTATTTT. It is translated as CASSPQGPGGTDTQYF.